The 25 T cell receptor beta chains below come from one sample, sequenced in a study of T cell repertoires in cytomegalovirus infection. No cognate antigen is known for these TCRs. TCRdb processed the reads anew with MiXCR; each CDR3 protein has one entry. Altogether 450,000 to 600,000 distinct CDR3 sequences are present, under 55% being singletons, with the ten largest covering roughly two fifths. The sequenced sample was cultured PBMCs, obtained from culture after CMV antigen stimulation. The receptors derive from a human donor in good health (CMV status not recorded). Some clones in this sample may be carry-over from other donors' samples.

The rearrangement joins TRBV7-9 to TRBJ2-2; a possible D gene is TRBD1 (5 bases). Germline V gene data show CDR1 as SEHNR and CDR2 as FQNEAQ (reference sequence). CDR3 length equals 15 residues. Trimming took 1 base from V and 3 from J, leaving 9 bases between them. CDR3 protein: CASSLGQTYTGELFF. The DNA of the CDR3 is TGTGCCAGCAGCTTAGGACAGACTTACACCGGGGAGCTGTTTTTT.

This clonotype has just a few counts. The CDR3 DNA sequence: TGTGCCAGCAGTGAAATGGCGCGGGACGAGCAGTACTTC. The encoded protein is CASSEMARDEQYF. V usage is TRBV25-1 and J usage is TRBJ2-7, with a tentative D call TRBD2 (5 bases). Trimming removed 2 bases at V and 5 bases at J, with 10 bases between. CDR3 length: 13 residues. Germline V lookup: CDR1 MGHDK, CDR2 SYGVNS.

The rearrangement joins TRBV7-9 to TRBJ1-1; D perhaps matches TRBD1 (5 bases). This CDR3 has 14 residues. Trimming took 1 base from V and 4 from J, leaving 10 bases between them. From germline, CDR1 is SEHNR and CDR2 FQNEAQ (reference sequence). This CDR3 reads CASSLVGQGTEAFF. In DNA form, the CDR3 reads TGTGCCAGCAGCTTAGTGGGGCAGGGCACTGAAGCTTTCTTT.

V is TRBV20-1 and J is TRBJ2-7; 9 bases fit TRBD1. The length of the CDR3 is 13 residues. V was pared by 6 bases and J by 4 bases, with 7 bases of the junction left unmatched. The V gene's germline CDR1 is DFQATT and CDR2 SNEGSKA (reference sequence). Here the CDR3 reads CSADTGGTYEQYF. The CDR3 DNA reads TGCAGTGCAGACACAGGGGGCACGTACGAGCAGTACTTC.

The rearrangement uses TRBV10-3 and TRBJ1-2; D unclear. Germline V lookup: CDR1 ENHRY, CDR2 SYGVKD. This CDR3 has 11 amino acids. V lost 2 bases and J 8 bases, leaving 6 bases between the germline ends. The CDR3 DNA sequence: TGTGCCATCAGTGAGACAGAGGGCTACACCTTC. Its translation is CAISETEGYTF.

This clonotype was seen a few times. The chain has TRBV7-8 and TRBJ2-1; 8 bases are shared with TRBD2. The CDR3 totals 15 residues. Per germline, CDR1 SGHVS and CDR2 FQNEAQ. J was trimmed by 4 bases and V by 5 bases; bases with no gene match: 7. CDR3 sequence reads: CASSLVVAGYNEQFF. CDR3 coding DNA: TGTGCCAGCAGCCTGGTTGTAGCGGGGTACAATGAGCAGTTCTTC.

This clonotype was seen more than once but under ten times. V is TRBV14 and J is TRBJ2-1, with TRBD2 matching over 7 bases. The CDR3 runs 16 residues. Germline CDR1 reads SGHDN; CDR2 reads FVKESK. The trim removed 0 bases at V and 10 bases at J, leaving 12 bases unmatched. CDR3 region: CASSQDGGGPLWEQFF. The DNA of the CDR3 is TGTGCCAGCAGCCAAGACGGGGGAGGGCCGTTGTGGGAGCAGTTCTTC. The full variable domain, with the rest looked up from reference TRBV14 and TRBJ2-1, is EAGVTQFPSHSVIEKGQTVTLRCDPISGHDNLYWYRRVMGKEIKFLLHFVKESKQDESGMPNNRFLAERTGGTYSTLKVQPAELEDSGVYFCASSQDGGGPLWEQFFGPGTRLTVL.

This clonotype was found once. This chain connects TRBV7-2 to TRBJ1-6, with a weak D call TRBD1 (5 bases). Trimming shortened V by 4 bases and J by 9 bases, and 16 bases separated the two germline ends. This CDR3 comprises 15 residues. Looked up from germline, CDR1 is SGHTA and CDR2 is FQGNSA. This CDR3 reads CASSYFGGEGSPLHF. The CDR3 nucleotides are TGTGCCAGCAGCTATTTTGGGGGGGAGGGTTCACCCCTCCACTTT. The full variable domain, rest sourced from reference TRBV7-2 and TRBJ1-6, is GAGVSQSPSNKVTEKGKDVELRCDPISGHTALYWYRQSLGQGLEFLIYFQGNSAPDKSGLPSDRFSAERTGGSVSTLTIQRTQQEDSAVYLCASSYFGGEGSPLHFGNGTRLTVT.

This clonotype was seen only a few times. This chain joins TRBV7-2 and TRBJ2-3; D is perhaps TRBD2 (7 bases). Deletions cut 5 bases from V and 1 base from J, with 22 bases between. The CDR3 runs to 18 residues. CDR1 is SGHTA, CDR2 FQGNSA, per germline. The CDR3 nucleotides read TGTGCCAGCAGCCCTCGCTGGGGTGGGGGGGGCCGCACAGATACGCAGTATTTT. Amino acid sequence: CASSPRWGGGGRTDTQYF.

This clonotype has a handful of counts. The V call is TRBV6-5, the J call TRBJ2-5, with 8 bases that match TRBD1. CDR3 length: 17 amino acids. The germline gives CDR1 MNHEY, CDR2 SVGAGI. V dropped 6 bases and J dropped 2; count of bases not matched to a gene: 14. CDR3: CASSEGGGWDRQETQYF. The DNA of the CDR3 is TGTGCCAGCAGCGAAGGAGGGGGCTGGGACAGGCAAGAGACCCAGTACTTC.

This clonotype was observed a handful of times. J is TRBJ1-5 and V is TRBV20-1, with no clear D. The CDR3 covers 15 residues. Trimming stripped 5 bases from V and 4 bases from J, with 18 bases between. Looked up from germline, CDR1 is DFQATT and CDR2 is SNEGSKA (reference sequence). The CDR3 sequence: CSAGRRGRENQPQHF. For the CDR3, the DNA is TGCAGTGCTGGCCGGCGGGGAAGAGAGAATCAGCCCCAGCATTTT.

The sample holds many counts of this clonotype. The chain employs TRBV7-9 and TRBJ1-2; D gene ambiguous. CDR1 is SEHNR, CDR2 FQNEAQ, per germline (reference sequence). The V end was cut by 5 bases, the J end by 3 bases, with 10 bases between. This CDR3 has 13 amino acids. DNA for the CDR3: TGTGCCAGCAGCCAATTTCAGGACTATGGCTACACCTTC. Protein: CASSQFQDYGYTF.

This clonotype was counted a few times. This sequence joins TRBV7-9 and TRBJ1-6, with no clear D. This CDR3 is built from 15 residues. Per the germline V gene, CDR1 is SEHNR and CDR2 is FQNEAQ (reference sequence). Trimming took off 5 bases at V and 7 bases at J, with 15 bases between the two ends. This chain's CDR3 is CASSPRAPRNSPLHF. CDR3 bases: TGTGCCAGCAGCCCGAGGGCCCCGAGGAATTCACCCCTCCACTTT.

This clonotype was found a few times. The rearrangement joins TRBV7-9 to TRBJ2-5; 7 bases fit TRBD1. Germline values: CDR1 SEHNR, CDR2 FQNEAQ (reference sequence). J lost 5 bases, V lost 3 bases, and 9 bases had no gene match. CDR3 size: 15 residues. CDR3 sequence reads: CASSFGQVSQETQYF. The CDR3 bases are TGTGCCAGCAGCTTCGGACAGGTCTCACAGGAGACCCAGTACTTC.

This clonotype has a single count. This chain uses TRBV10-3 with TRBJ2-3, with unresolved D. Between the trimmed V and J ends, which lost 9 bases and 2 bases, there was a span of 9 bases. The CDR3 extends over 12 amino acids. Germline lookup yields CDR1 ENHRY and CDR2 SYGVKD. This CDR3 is CAMASITDTQYF. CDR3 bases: TGTGCCATGGCGTCTATCACAGATACGCAGTATTTT.

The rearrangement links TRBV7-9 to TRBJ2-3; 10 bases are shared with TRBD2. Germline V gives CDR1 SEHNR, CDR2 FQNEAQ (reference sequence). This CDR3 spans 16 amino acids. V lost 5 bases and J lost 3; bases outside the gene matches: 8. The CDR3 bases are TGTGCCAGCAGCATCACGACGGGACTAGCGACAGATACGCAGTATTTT. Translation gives CASSITTGLATDTQYF.

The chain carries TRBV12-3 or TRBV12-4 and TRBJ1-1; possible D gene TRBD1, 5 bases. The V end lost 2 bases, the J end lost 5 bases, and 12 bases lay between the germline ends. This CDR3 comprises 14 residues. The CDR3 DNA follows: TGTGCCAGCAGTTTACTCTCGGGGCGAACTGAAGCTTTCTTT. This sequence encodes CASSLLSGRTEAFF.

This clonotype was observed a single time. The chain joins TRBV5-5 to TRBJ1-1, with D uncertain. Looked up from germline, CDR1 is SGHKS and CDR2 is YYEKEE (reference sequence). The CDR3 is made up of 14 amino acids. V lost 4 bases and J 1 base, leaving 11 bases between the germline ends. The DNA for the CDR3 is TGTGCCAGCAGCCCTCTCCCCCAGAACACTGAAGCTTTCTTT. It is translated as CASSPLPQNTEAFF.

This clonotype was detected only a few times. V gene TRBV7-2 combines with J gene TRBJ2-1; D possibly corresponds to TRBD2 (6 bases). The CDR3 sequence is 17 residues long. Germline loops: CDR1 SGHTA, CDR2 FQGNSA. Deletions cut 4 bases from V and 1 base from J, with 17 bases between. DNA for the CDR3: TGTGCCAGCAGCTCCCTGGAGGGGCCGAATTCCTACAATGAGCAGTTCTTC. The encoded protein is CASSSLEGPNSYNEQFF.

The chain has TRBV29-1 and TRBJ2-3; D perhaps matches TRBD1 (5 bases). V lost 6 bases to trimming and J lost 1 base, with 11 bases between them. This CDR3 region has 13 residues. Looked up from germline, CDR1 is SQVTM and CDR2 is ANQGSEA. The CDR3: CSVRQGGTDTQYF. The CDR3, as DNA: TGCAGCGTCCGGCAAGGGGGCACAGATACGCAGTATTTT.

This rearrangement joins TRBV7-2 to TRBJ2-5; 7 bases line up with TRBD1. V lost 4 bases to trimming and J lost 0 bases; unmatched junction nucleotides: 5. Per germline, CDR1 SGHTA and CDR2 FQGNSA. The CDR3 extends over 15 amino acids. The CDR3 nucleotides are TGTGCCAGCAGCTGGGACAGCTTTAACCAAGAGACCCAGTACTTC. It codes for CASSWDSFNQETQYF.

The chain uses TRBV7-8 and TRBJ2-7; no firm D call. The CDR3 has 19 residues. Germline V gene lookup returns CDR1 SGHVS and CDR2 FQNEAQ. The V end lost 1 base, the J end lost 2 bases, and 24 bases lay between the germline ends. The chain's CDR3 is CASSLERGVTPKNPYEQYF. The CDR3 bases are TGTGCCAGCAGCTTAGAGCGTGGGGTCACCCCAAAGAATCCCTACGAGCAGTACTTC.

The CDR3 coding sequence is TGTGCCTGGAGTCTATATATGCATCGTTCGGGAGCGAAATCTGGGGCCAACGTCCTGACTTTC. This gives the protein CAWSLYMHRSGAKSGANVLTF. The J gene is TRBJ2-6, the V gene TRBV30; tentative D call: TRBD2 (6 bases). Germline V lookup: CDR1 GTSNPN, CDR2 SVGIG (reference sequence). The CDR3 length is 21 residues. The germline V and J ends were trimmed by 2 bases and 1 base, with 27 bases remaining between them.

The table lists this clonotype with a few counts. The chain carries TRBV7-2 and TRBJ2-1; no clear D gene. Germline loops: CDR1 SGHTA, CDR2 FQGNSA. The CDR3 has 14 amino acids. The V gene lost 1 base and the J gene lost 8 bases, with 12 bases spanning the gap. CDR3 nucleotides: TGTGCCAGCAGCTTAGATATGGGGTCGGATGAGCAGTTCTTC. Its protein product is CASSLDMGSDEQFF.

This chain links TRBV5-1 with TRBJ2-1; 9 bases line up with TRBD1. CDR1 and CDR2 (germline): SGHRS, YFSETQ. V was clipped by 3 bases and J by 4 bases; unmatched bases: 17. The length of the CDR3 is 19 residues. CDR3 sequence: CASSSSRLWGQGGYNEQFF. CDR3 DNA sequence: TGCGCCAGCAGCTCGTCCCGGCTTTGGGGACAGGGTGGGTACAATGAGCAGTTCTTC.